This T cell receptor beta chain was retrieved from a study of PD-L1 blockade in urothelial cancer. At the level of the study: Blood samples had a median of about 150,000 T cells.

Germline V CDR1 and CDR2: SGHVS, FQNEAQ. CDR3 size: 12 residues. V was shortened by 5 bases and J by 7 bases, with 11 bases between the two germline ends. Clones were read by immunoSEQ multiplex PCR, and TCRdb kept only the in-frame ones, dropping some. There are 80,000 to 100,000 clones in the sample; roughly 80% occur only once, and more than 8% lies in the top ten. The gene calls are TRBV7-8 and TRBJ1-1; TRBD1 might be the D (5 bases). The specimen comprised PBMCs, sampled around atezolizumab (anti-PD-L1) treatment. This sequence was found in a man aged 70-80 years with urothelial cancer. CDR3 in DNA: TGTGCCAGCAGCATCTCCCAGGGTGAAGCTTTCTTT. Its protein is CASSISQGEAFF. The whole variable domain, remainder taken from reference TRBV7-8 and TRBJ1-1, is GAGVSQSPRYKVAKRGQDVALRCDPISGHVSLFWYQQALGQGPEFLTYFQNEAQLDKSGLPSDRFFAERPEGSVSTLKIQRTQQEDSAVYLCASSISQGEAFFGQGTRLTVV.